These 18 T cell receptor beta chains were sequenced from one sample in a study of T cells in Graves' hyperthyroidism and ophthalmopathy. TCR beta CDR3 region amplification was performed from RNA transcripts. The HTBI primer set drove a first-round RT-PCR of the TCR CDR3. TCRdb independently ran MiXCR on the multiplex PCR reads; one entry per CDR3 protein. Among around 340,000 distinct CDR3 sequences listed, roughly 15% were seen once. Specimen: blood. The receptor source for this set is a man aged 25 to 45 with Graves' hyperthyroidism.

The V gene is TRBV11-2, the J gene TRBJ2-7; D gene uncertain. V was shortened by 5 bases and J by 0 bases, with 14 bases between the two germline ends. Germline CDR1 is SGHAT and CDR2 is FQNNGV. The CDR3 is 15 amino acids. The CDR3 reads CASSPGRSRSYEQYF. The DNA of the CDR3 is TGTGCCAGCAGCCCCGGCCGTTCCCGCTCCTACGAGCAGTACTTC.

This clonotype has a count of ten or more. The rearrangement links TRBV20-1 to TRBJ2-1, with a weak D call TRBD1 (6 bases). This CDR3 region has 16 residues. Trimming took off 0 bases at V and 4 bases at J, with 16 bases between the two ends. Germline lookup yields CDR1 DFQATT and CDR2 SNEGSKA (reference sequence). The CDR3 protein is CSARDSGRGNYNEQFF. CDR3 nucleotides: TGCAGTGCTAGAGATTCGGGCAGGGGAAATTACAATGAGCAGTTCTTC.

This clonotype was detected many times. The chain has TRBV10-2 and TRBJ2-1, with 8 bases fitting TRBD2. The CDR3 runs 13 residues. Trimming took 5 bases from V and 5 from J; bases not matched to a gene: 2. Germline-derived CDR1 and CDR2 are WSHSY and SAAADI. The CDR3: CASSLAGNNEQFF. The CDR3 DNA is TGCGCCAGCAGTTTAGCGGGGAACAATGAGCAGTTCTTC.

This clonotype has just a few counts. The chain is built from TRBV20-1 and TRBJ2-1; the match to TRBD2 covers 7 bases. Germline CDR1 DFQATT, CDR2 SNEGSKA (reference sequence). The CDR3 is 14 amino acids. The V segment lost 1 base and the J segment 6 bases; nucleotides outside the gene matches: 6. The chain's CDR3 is CSARAPGGGNEQFF. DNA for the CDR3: TGCAGTGCTAGAGCCCCGGGCGGGGGCAATGAGCAGTTCTTC.

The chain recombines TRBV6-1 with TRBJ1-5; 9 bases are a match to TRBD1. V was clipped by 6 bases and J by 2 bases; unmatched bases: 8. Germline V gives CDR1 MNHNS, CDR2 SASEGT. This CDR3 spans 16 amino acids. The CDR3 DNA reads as TGTGCCAGCAGCGGGACAGGGCGTGTCGGCAATCAGCCCCAGCATTTT. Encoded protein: CASSGTGRVGNQPQHF.

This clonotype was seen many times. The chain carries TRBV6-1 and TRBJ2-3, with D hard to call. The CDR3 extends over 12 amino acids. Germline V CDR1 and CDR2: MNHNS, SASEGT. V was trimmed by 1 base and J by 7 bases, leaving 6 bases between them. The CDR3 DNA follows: TGTGCCAGCAGTGAAGATAGTTATACGCAGTATTTT. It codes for CASSEDSYTQYF.

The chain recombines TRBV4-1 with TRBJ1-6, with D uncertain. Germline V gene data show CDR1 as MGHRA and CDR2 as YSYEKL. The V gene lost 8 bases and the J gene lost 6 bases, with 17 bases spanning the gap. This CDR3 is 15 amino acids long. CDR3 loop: CASSAFRAVNSPLHF. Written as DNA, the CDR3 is TGCGCCAGCTCAGCTTTCAGAGCCGTTAATTCACCCCTCCACTTT.

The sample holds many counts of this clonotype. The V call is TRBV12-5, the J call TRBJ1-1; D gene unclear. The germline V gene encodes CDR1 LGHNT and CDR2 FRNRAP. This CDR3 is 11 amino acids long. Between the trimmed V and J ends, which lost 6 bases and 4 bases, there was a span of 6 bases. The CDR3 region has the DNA TGTGCTAGTGGCAGCGTCACTGAAGCTTTCTTT. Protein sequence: CASGSVTEAFF.

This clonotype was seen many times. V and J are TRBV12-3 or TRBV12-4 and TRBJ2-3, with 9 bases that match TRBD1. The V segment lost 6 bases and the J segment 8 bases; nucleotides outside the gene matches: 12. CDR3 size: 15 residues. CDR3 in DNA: TGTGCCAGCAGCCCGGGACAGGGAGGGTTTGGTACGCAGTATTTT. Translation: CASSPGQGGFGTQYF.

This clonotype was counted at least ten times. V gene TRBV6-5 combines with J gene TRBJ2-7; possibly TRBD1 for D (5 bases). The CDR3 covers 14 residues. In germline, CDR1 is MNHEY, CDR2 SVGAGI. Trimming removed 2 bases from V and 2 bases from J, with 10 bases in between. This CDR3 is CASSYVAGPYEQYF. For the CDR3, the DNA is TGTGCCAGCAGTTACGTTGCAGGGCCCTACGAGCAGTACTTC.

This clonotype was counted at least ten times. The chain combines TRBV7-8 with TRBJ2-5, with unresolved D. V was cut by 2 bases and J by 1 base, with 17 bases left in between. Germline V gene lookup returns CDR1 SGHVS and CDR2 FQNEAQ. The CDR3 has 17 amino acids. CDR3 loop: CASSLKYGRRFQETQYF. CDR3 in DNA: TGTGCCAGCAGCTTAAAGTACGGCAGGAGATTCCAAGAGACCCAGTACTTC.

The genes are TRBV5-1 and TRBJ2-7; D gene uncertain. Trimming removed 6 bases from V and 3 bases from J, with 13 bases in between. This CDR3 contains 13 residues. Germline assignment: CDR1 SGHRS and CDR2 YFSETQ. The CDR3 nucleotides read TGCGCCAGCAAGACTCCTTGGGGCTACGAGCAGTACTTC. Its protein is CASKTPWGYEQYF.

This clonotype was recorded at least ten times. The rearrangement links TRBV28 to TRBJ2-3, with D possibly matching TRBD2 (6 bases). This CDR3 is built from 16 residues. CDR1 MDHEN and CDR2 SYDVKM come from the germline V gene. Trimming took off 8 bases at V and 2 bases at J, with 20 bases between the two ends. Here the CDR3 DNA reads TGTGCCAGCTGCGAGCTTGCGGGGACCTACACAGATACGCAGTATTTT. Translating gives CASCELAGTYTDTQYF.

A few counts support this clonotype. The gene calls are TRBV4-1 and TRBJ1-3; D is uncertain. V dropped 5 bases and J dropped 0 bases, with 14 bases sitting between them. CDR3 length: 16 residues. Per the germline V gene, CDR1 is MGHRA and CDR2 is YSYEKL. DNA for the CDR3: TGCGCCAGCAGCGGAGGCGGAGCCCCCTCTGGAAACACCATATATTTT. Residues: CASSGGGAPSGNTIYF.

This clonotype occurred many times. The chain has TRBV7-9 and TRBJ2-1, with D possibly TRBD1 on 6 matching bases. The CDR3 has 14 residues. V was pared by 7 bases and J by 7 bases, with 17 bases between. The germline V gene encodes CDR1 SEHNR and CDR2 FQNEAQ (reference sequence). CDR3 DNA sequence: TGTGCCAGCAATCCGGACAGTAAAATGAATGAGCAGTTCTTC. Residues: CASNPDSKMNEQFF.

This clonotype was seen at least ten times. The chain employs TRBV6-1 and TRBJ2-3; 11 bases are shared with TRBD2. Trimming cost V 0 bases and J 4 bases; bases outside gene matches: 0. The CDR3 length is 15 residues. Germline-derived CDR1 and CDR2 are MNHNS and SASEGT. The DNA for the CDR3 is TGTGCCAGCAGTGAAGCACTAGCGGGAGCAGATACGCAGTATTTT. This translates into CASSEALAGADTQYF.

DNA for the CDR3: TGCGCCAGCAGACCCGGGACTCCCACCTACGAGCAGTACTTC. It is translated as CASRPGTPTYEQYF. V gene TRBV5-1 combines with J gene TRBJ2-7; perhaps TRBD2 as D (6 bases). CDR3 length: 14 residues. Trimming cost V 5 bases and J 2 bases, with 14 bases left between them. Germline values: CDR1 SGHRS, CDR2 YFSETQ.

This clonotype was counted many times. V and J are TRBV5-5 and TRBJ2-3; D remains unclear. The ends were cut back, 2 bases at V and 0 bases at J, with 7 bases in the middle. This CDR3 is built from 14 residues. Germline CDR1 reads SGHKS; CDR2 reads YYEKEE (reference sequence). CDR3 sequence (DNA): TGTGCCAGCAGCTTATCTTACAGCACAGATACGCAGTATTTT. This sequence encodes CASSLSYSTDTQYF.